The 2 T cell receptor beta chains below were found in one sample sequenced in a study of T cells in Graves' hyperthyroidism and ophthalmopathy. The CDR3 regions of TCR beta were amplified from RNA transcripts. HTBI primers were employed in a first-round RT-PCR of the TCR CDR3. TCRdb reprocessed the multiplex PCR reads via MiXCR and lists one record per CDR3 protein. Altogether 310,000 or so distinct CDR3 sequences are present, about 18% being singletons, with the ten largest covering approximately 60%. The sample consisted of blood. These receptors originate from a woman aged 55-70 years with Graves' ophthalmopathy.

In this sample, this clonotype turned up a few times. The chain couples TRBV12-3 or TRBV12-4 to TRBJ2-1; D gene ambiguous. This CDR3 contains 11 residues. V gave up 6 bases and J gave up 7 bases, with 7 bases separating them. CDR3 region: CASRRKNEQFF. CDR3 nucleotides: TGTGCCAGCAGACGGAAGAATGAGCAGTTCTTC.

Ten or more counts support this clonotype. This chain connects TRBV20-1 to TRBJ1-1, with a tentative D call TRBD1 (6 bases). The CDR3 totals 15 residues. V lost 3 bases to trimming and J lost 1 base, with 15 bases between them. The germline V gene has CDR1 DFQATT and CDR2 SNEGSKA (reference sequence). The CDR3 protein is CSARGGVGSNTEAFF. The CDR3 nucleotides read TGCAGTGCTAGGGGGGGCGTGGGGTCGAACACTGAAGCTTTCTTT.